The T cell receptor (beta chain) under discussion was sequenced for a study of blood T cell repertoires in COVID-19. Study as a whole: Sites in the United States, Italy and Spain provided acute and convalescent COVID-19 samples. From T cells, B-cell-depleted T cells, or PBMCs came the material, which was cDNA or gDNA.

Study processing details: Amplification with reference gene primers provided the estimates of nucleated cell counts. Assay: immunoSEQ multiplex PCR; the TCRdb copy retains only in-frame clones and omits some. Clone size and the V and J calls come from that table; the DNA yielded D and trimming. Among under 250,000 clones listed, roughly 89% were seen once. With V trimmed by 0 bases and J by 1 base, 7 bases remained unmatched. CDR1 and CDR2 from the germline V gene are SGDLS and YYNGEE. CDR3 length equals 17 residues. V and J are TRBV9 and TRBJ1-1; 9 bases align to TRBD1. The TCR sequence derives from a man aged 55-75 years who had recovered from COVID-19. The sample taken for sequencing was peripheral blood. As DNA, the CDR3 is TGTGCCAGCAGCGTAGAAAACAGGGGGCGCGGGAACACTGAAGCTTTCTTT. Residues: CASSVENRGRGNTEAFF.